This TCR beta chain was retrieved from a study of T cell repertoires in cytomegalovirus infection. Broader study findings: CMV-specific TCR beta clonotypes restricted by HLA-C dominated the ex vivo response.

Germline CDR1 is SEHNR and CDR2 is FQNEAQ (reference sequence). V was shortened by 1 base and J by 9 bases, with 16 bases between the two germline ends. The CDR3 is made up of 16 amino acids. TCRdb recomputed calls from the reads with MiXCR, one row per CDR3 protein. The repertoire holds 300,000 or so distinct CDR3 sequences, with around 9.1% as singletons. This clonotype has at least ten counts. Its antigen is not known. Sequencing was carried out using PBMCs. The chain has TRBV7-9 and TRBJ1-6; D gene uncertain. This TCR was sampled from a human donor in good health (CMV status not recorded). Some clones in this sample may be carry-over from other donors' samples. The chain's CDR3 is CASSLVLPKGASPLHF. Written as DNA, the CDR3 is TGTGCCAGCAGCTTAGTATTGCCGAAGGGTGCTTCACCCCTCCACTTT.